One sample yielded the 15 T cell receptor beta chains listed below, sequenced in a study of Ad26.COV2.S vaccination and SARS-CoV-2 variants. The assay was immunoSEQ multiplex PCR, and TCRdb's table has in-frame clones only and misses some. The table shows about 350,000 clones, with 70% to 90% occurring only once. Treatment indicated: around 19 received Ad26.COV2.S at low or high dose, single or two shots; roughly five received placebo; per-sample allocation not given. Sample collection was performed on day 63 after the first vaccine or placebo injection. The material was peripheral blood, obtained in a trial of Ad26.COV2.S vaccine versus placebo. All receptors come from a person between 18 and 65 years old who received the Ad26.COV2.S COVID-19 vaccine or a placebo.

The chain combines TRBV3-1 (or the pseudogene TRBV3-2) with TRBJ2-2; 7 nucleotides agree with TRBD1. The trim removed 6 bases at V and 4 bases at J, leaving 2 bases unmatched. Looked up from germline, CDR1 is LGHDT and CDR2 is YNNKEL (reference sequence). The CDR3 sequence is 13 residues long. The chain's CDR3 is CASSPGGTGELFF. In nucleotides, the CDR3 is TGTGCCAGCAGTCCAGGGGGCACCGGGGAGCTGTTTTTT.

This chain joins TRBV19 and TRBJ2-3; 9 bases map to TRBD2. The CDR3 has 17 residues. V gave up 5 bases and J gave up 0 bases; unmatched junction bases: 9. Germline loops: CDR1 LNHDA, CDR2 SQIVND (reference sequence). CDR3 DNA sequence: TGTGCCAGTAGTTTGCCCGGGACTAGCAGGAGCACAGATACGCAGTATTTT. This sequence encodes CASSLPGTSRSTDTQYF.

The genes are TRBV27 and TRBJ1-5; tentative D call: TRBD1 (5 bases). Trimming took 1 base from V and 4 from J, leaving 11 bases between them. Germline V gene data show CDR1 as MNHEY and CDR2 as SMNVEV (reference sequence). This CDR3 is 15 amino acids long. CDR3 protein: CASSLFTGGNQPQHF. The CDR3 coding sequence is TGTGCCAGCAGTTTATTTACGGGGGGGAATCAGCCCCAGCATTTT.

The V call is TRBV5-4, the J call TRBJ2-3, with 8 bases lining up with TRBD2. The CDR3 is made up of 17 amino acids. V lost 0 bases and J lost 2; bases outside the gene matches: 8. CDR1 and CDR2 (germline): SGHNT, YYREEE (reference sequence). CDR3 residues: CASSLDPERGTTDTQYF. CDR3 coding DNA: TGTGCCAGCAGCTTGGACCCTGAGCGGGGGACCACAGATACGCAGTATTTT.

The chain is built from TRBV28 and TRBJ1-1; D uncertain. Germline loops: CDR1 MDHEN, CDR2 SYDVKM. V lost 1 base and J lost 1, with 7 bases in between. The CDR3 covers 14 residues. In DNA, the CDR3 is TGTGCCAGCAGTTTATATGTCCGGAACACTGAAGCTTTCTTT. Translating it yields CASSLYVRNTEAFF.

The CDR3 here is CASSGLGQGLNQPQHF. The CDR3 nucleotides read TGTGCCAGTAGTGGCCTCGGACAGGGACTCAATCAGCCCCAGCATTTT. The rearrangement uses TRBV19 and TRBJ1-5; the match to TRBD1 covers 8 bases. The trim removed 5 bases at V and 3 bases at J, leaving 9 bases unmatched. The CDR3 consists of 16 residues. Germline V gene lookup returns CDR1 LNHDA and CDR2 SQIVND (reference sequence).

On this clone itself: One end of the junction fails to match germline, which may point to a read error. The rearrangement joins TRBV7-7 to TRBJ2-7; 9 bases map to TRBD2. CDR3 length equals 15 residues. CDR1 is SSHAT, CDR2 FNYEAQ, per germline (reference sequence). The CDR3 protein is CASSLGAGGPYEQYF. Here the CDR3 DNA reads TGTGCTAGCAGCTTAGGTGCGGGGGGGCCCTACGAGCAGTACTTC.

This clone was counted once. The chain is built from TRBV19 and TRBJ2-7, with 7 bases lining up with TRBD1. The length of the CDR3 is 13 residues. J gave up 1 base and V 4 bases, and 1 base lay outside the gene matches. Per the germline V gene, CDR1 is LNHDA and CDR2 is SQIVND (reference sequence). In DNA, the CDR3 is TGTGCCAGTAGTACGGGACAGTCCTACGAGCAGTACTTC. It is translated as CASSTGQSYEQYF.

The gene calls are TRBV6-6 and TRBJ1-6; possible D gene TRBD1, 5 bases. The CDR3 runs 14 residues. Germline CDR1 reads MNHNY; CDR2 reads SVGAGI (reference sequence). V lost 2 bases to trimming and J lost 6 bases, with 8 bases between them. For the CDR3, the DNA is TGTGCCAGCAGTTACCGGGGGAGTAATTCACCCCTCCACTTT. As protein: CASSYRGSNSPLHF.

This clone has a single count. The chain links TRBV30 to TRBJ2-7; 14 bases agree with TRBD2. Germline V lookup: CDR1 GTSNPN, CDR2 SVGIG (reference sequence). Trimming at V came to 4 bases and at J to 2 bases, leaving 10 bases not matched to a gene. The CDR3 is 17 amino acids. For the CDR3, the DNA is TGTGCCTGGACTGGGGGACTAGCGGGGGCCGGGGCCTACGAGCAGTACTTC. Encoded protein: CAWTGGLAGAGAYEQYF.

The gene calls are TRBV11-2 and TRBJ2-2, with D perhaps given as TRBD1 or TRBD2 (5 bases each). The CDR3 spans 11 residues. The germline gives CDR1 SGHAT, CDR2 FQNNGV. V was pared by 3 bases and J by 16 bases, with 12 bases between. CDR3 coding DNA: TGTGCCAGCAGCTTTTATACCGGGGCGTTTTTT. Protein sequence: CASSFYTGAFF.

V usage is TRBV2 and J usage is TRBJ2-7; D possibly corresponds to TRBD1 (6 bases). With 7 bases removed from V and 0 bases from J, the gap between germline ends came to 16 bases. Germline assignment: CDR1 SNHLY and CDR2 FYNNEI. This CDR3 has 15 residues. CDR3 DNA sequence: TGTGCCAGCACTGTAGAAGGGGGAAGCTCCTACGAGCAGTACTTC. It codes for CASTVEGGSSYEQYF. Based on the CDR3 plus reference TRBV2 and TRBJ2-7, the full variable domain is EPEVTQTPSHQVTQMGQEVILRCVPISNHLYFYWYRQILGQKVEFLVSFYNNEISEKSEIFDDQFSVERPDGSNFTLKIRSTKLEDSAMYFCASTVEGGSSYEQYFGPGTRLTVT.

Worth noting for this clone: One end of the junction is discordant with germline, which a read error may explain. The chain uses TRBV3-1 (or the pseudogene TRBV3-2) and TRBJ1-3; D is possibly TRBD1 (6 bases). Germline loops: CDR1 LGHDT, CDR2 YNNKEL (reference sequence). This CDR3 contains 13 residues. CDR3 nucleotides: TGTGCCAGCAGCCAAGATAAGGGGGGCCCGCAGGGTTTT. It yields the protein CASSQDKGGPQGF.

This sequence joins TRBV7-9 and TRBJ2-7; D could derive from TRBD1 or TRBD2 (5 bases each). The CDR3 extends over 15 amino acids. Per the germline V gene, CDR1 is SEHNR and CDR2 is FQNEAQ (reference sequence). With 8 bases removed from V and 3 bases from J, the gap between germline ends came to 20 bases. The chain's CDR3 is CASVGGSIPFYEQYF. The CDR3 nucleotides read TGTGCCAGCGTTGGGGGTTCTATACCATTCTACGAGCAGTACTTC.

The CDR3 coding sequence is TGTGCCAGCAGTGCAAACCGGGACAGGGTGAAGACCCAGTACTTC. Its protein product is CASSANRDRVKTQYF. The V gene is TRBV25-1, the J gene TRBJ2-5, with 9 bases aligning to TRBD1. Per germline, CDR1 MGHDK and CDR2 SYGVNS. J was trimmed by 6 bases and V by 4 bases; bases with no gene match: 9. This CDR3 contains 15 residues.